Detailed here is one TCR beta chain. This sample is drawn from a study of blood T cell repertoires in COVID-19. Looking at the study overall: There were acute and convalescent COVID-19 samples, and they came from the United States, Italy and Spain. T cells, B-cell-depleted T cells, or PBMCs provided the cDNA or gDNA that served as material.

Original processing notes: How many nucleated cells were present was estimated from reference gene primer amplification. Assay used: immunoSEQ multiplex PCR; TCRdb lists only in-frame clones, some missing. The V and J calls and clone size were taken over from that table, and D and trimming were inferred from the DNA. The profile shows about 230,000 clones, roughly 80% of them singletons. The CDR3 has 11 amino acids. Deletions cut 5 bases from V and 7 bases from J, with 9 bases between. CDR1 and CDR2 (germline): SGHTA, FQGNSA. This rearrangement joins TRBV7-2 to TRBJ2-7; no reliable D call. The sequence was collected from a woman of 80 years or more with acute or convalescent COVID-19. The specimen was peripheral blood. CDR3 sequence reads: CASSGLREQYF. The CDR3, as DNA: TGTGCCAGCAGCGGTCTACGAGAGCAGTACTTC.